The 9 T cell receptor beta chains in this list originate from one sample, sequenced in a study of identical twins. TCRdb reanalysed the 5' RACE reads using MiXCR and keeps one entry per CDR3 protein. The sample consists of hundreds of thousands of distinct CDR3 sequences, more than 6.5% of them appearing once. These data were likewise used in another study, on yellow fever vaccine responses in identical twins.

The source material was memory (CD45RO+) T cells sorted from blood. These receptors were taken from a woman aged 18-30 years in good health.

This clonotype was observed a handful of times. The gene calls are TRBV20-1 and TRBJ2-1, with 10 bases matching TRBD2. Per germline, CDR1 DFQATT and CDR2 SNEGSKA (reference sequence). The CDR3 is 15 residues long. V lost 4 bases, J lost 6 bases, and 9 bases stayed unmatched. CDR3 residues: CSATAGTSESNEQFF. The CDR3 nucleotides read TGCAGTGCTACCGCTGGGACTAGCGAGTCCAATGAGCAGTTCTTC.

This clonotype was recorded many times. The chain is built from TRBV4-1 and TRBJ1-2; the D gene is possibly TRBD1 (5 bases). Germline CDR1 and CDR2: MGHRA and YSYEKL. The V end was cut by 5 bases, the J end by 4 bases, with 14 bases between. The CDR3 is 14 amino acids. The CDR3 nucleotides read TGCGCCAGCAGCGTGGGAGATGGGGGCTATGGCTACACCTTC. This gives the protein CASSVGDGGYGYTF.

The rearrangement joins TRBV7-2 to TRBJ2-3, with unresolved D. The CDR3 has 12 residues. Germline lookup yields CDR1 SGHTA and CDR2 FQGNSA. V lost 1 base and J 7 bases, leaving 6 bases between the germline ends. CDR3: CASSLESYTQYF. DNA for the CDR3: TGTGCCAGCAGCTTAGAATCCTATACGCAGTATTTT.

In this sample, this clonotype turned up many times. Here the CDR3 reads CASSLGDRTSGRKLFF. Written as DNA, the CDR3 is TGTGCCAGCAGTTTAGGAGACCGGACTAGCGGGAGGAAGCTGTTTTTT. The chain couples TRBV12-3 or TRBV12-4 to TRBJ2-2; 14 bases map to TRBD2. This CDR3 has 16 amino acids. V shed 1 base and J 12 bases; nucleotides not matched to a gene: 7.

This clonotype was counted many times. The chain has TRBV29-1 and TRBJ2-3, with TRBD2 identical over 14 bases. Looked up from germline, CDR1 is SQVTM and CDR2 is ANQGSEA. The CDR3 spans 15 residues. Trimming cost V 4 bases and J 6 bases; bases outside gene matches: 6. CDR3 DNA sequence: TGCAGCGTTGCCGGGACTAGCGGGGGCCGGGATACGCAGTATTTT. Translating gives CSVAGTSGGRDTQYF.

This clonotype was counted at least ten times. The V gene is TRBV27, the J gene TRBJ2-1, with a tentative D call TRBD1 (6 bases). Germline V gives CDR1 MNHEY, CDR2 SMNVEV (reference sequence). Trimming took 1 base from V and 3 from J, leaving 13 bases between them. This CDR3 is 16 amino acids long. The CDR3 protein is CASSLWSGVSYNEQFF. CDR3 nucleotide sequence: TGTGCCAGCAGTTTATGGTCAGGGGTGAGCTACAATGAGCAGTTCTTC.

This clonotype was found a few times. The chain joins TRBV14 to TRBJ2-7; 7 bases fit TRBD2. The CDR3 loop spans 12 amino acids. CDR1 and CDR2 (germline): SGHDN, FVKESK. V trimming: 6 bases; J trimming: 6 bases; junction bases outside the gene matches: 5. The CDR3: CASRGGGSEQYF. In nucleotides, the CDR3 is TGTGCCAGCAGGGGCGGGGGATCCGAGCAGTACTTC.

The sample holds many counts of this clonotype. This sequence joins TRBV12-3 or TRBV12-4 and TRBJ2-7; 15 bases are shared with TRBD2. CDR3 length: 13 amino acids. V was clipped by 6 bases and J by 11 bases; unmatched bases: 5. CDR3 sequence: CASSRTSGRAEYF. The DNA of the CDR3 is TGTGCCAGCAGCCGGACTAGCGGGAGGGCCGAGTACTTC.

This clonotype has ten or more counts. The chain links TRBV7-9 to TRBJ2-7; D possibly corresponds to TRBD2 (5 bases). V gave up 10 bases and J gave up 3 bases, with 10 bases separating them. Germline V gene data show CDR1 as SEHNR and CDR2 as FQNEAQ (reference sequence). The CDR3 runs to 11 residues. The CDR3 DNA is TGTGCCACCTACCGGGGCTACGAGCAGTACTTC. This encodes CATYRGYEQYF.